The rows below give T cell receptor beta chains drawn from one sample of a study of T cell responses to AZD1222 COVID-19 vaccine. Profiling relied on immunoSEQ multiplex PCR, and the TCRdb table lists in-frame clones only, not all of them. The sample lists around 150,000 clones, more than 70% occurring once. The material sequenced was peripheral blood, taken on day 0 of AZD1222 vaccination. All receptors derive from an adult in good health. Each CDR3 is given with its conserved first and last residue. D genes are given only for firm matches. Clone size is given for some rows only: seen once, a few or many times, or a class if the clone is expanded.

J | size | V | D | DNA | CDR3
TRBJ1-1 | - | TRBV28 | TRBD1 | TGTGCCAGCAGTTTATTTATAGGGGGCGCGAATGCTTTCTTT | CASSLFIGGANAFF
TRBJ1-2 | - | TRBV5-1 | TRBD1 | TGCGCCAGCAGCTTGGGACAGGGGGCGAATGGCTACACCTTC | CASSLGQGANGYTF
TRBJ1-5 | - | TRBV5-4 | - | TGTGCCAGCAGCTTGGATGGATACAATCAGCCCCAGCATTTT | CASSLDGYNQPQHF
TRBJ2-4 | - | TRBV27 | - | TGTGCCAGCAGTCCCACAGGGCTCCTAGCCAAAAACATTCAGTACTTC | CASSPTGLLAKNIQYF
TRBJ1-1 | - | TRBV3-1/TRBV3-2 | - | TGTGCCAGCAGCCAAGATGATCTCGGGGGTGAAGCTTTCTTT | CASSQDDLGGEAFF
TRBJ1-2 | once | TRBV15 | TRBD1 | TGTGCCACCAGCAGAGATCGGGGGACAGGACTGGGGTATGGCTACACCTTC | CATSRDRGTGLGYGYTF
TRBJ2-5 | - | TRBV19 | - | TGTGCCAGTAGTGACGCCTACGACGAGACCCAGTACTTC | CASSDAYDETQYF
TRBJ2-1 | - | TRBV15 | - | TGTGCCACCAGCAGGGGGTTATTTCTCTCACCAGATTACAATGAGCAGTTCTTC | CATSRGLFLSPDYNEQFF
TRBJ1-3 | - | TRBV18 | - | TGTGCCAGCTCACCCACAGGGATAGACACCATATATTTT | CASSPTGIDTIYF
TRBJ1-3 | - | TRBV7-8 | - | TGTGCCAGCAGCACGAGCTCTGGAAACACCATATATTTT | CASSTSSGNTIYF
TRBJ2-1 | - | TRBV4-3 | - | TGCGCCAGCAGCCAGGGCTTGACGGGGGTCTACAATGAGCAGTTCTTC | CASSQGLTGVYNEQFF
TRBJ1-1 | - | TRBV5-5 | TRBD1 | TGTGCCAGCAGTTTGGCTGTCGGGACAGGGATTGAAGCTTTCTTT | CASSLAVGTGIEAFF
TRBJ2-1 | - | TRBV7-9 | TRBD2 | TGTGCCAGCAGCCCCCGCGAAAATAGCGGGTTGGACAATGAGCAGTTCTTC | CASSPRENSGLDNEQFF
TRBJ2-7 | - | TRBV30 | TRBD2 | TGTGCCTGTCTAGCGGGGGATCTTGGGTACGAGCAGTACTTC | CACLAGDLGYEQYF
TRBJ2-6 | once | TRBV2 | - | TGTGCCAGCAGTGAACAGGGAGCAACCTCTGGGGCCAACGTCCTGACTTTC | CASSEQGATSGANVLTF
TRBJ2-5 | - | TRBV6-5 | TRBD1 | TGTGCCAGCAGCGCACAGGGGGGACGGGAGACCCAGTACTTC | CASSAQGGRETQYF
TRBJ1-2 | - | TRBV18 | - | TGTGCCAGCTCACTTAACGACCCTCTTGGGGGCTACACCTTC | CASSLNDPLGGYTF